This passage covers 30 T cell receptor beta chains from one sample sequenced in a study of read filtering for tumor transcriptome and immune sequencing. Molecular barcoded adaptors covering alpha/delta and beta/gamma chains were used on roughly 400 ng RNA. TCRdb fed the reads into MiXCR, producing one record per CDR3 protein. The sample contains more than 35,000 distinct CDR3 sequences, 13% to 15% of which appear only once. What was sequenced was a population of CD138-negative cells sorted from bone marrow. These receptor sequences come from a donor aged 40 or over with multiple myeloma.

This clonotype was observed a few times. This CDR3 is missing its conserved last phenylalanine or tryptophan, likely due to a read error. This rearrangement joins TRBV5-1 to TRBJ2-1; D possibly matches TRBD1 or TRBD2 (5 bases each). Germline CDR1 SGHRS, CDR2 YFSETQ. V lost 5 bases to trimming and J lost 4 bases, with 22 bases between them. This CDR3 contains 17 residues. The CDR3 DNA sequence: TGCGCCAGCAGTTTGAGGTTCTTCCAGGGACCTTACAATGAGCAGTTCTCC. Protein: CASSLRFFQGPYNEQFS.

This clonotype has ten or more counts. The gene calls are TRBV2 and TRBJ1-2; no clear D gene. In germline, CDR1 is SNHLY, CDR2 FYNNEI. The CDR3 length is 15 residues. The ends were cut back, 4 bases at V and 1 base at J, with 13 bases in the middle. This CDR3 reads CASSAIGTFNYGYTF. The CDR3 DNA is TGTGCCAGCAGTGCTATTGGCACATTTAACTATGGCTACACCTTC.

With regard to this clonotype: A much larger clone is a single base away; this may be a read error. The V call is TRBV7-9, the J call TRBJ2-1; TRBD2 aligns across 8 bases. Looked up from germline, CDR1 is SEHNR and CDR2 is FQNEAQ (reference sequence). The CDR3 contains 15 residues. The CDR3 nucleotides read TGTGCCAGCAGCTTAAGGCGGGGGGTCTACAATGGGCAGTTCTTC. This encodes CASSLRRGVYNGQFF.

This clonotype was counted at least ten times. J is TRBJ1-2 and V is TRBV5-1; 7 bases align to TRBD1. The V gene's germline CDR1 is SGHRS and CDR2 YFSETQ. V dropped 4 bases and J dropped 5; count of bases not matched to a gene: 8. The CDR3 is 14 residues long. Here the CDR3 reads CASSPGQVSYGYTF. The CDR3 coding sequence is TGCGCCAGCAGCCCCGGACAGGTTTCGTATGGCTACACCTTC.

The V gene is TRBV30, the J gene TRBJ2-7; D might be TRBD1 or TRBD2, each matching 6 bases. V lost 0 bases and J lost 0, with 9 bases in between. Germline V gene data show CDR1 as GTSNPN and CDR2 as SVGIG (reference sequence). The CDR3 length is 14 residues. The DNA of the CDR3 is TGTGCCTGGAGTGTGGGGGGCCTCTCCTACGAGCAGTACTTC. Its translation: CAWSVGGLSYEQYF.

CDR3 sequence: CASSPGIQSTEAFF. The CDR3 DNA sequence: TGTGCCAGCAGTCCCGGGATTCAGAGCACTGAAGCTTTCTTT. This chain joins TRBV12-3 or TRBV12-4 and TRBJ1-1; D is undetermined. The CDR3 covers 14 residues. V was trimmed by 5 bases and J by 4 bases, leaving 14 bases between them.

This clonotype was recorded many times. In DNA, the CDR3 is TGTGCCAGCAGCGCCTTGGGGACTCCATTCTACGAGCAGTACTTC. It translates to CASSALGTPFYEQYF. V usage is TRBV25-1 and J usage is TRBJ2-7; tentative D call: TRBD2 (6 bases). Trimming removed 6 bases from V and 3 bases from J, with 18 bases in between. Germline lookup yields CDR1 MGHDK and CDR2 SYGVNS. There are 15 residues in the CDR3.

With respect to this clonotype: A read error may produce the germline difference seen at one junction end. J is TRBJ2-7 and V is TRBV7-9; no firm D call. Germline loops: CDR1 SEHNR, CDR2 FQNEAQ (reference sequence). This CDR3 has 14 residues. The CDR3 DNA reads TGTGCCAGCAGACCCCCCGGGCCCACCCACGAGCTGTACTTC. It codes for CASRPPGPTHELYF.

Many counts were recorded for this clonotype. J is TRBJ2-1 and V is TRBV20-1; 8 positions match TRBD1. The CDR3 consists of 15 residues. The ends lost 5 bases at V and 1 base at J; junction bases unmatched: 7. The germline V gene encodes CDR1 DFQATT and CDR2 SNEGSKA (reference sequence). CDR3 amino acids: CSAPADRGSYNEQFF. The CDR3 nucleotides read TGCAGTGCTCCCGCCGACAGGGGTTCCTACAATGAGCAGTTCTTC.

By its share, this clonotype is medium-sized. The chain is built from TRBV6-1 and TRBJ1-1; D not certain. In germline, CDR1 is MNHNS, CDR2 SASEGT. The ends were cut back, 5 bases at V and 1 base at J, with 11 bases in the middle. There are 14 residues in the CDR3. The CDR3 bases are TGTGCCAGCAGTTACCCAGAAGGGAACACTGAAGCTTTCTTT. Translation: CASSYPEGNTEAFF.

In its sample, this clonotype was seen many times. The V call is TRBV7-3, the J call TRBJ2-5; 8 nucleotides agree with TRBD2. V was pared by 5 bases and J by 5 bases, with 10 bases of the junction left unmatched. Germline loops: CDR1 SGHTA, CDR2 FQGTGA. The CDR3 sequence is 15 residues long. The CDR3 DNA is TGTGCCAGCAGCGCCAAGGCGGGGGGACGGGAGACCCAGTACTTC. Residues: CASSAKAGGRETQYF.

The table lists this clonotype with many counts. V is TRBV6-2 or TRBV6-3 and J is TRBJ2-1; D is perhaps TRBD1 or TRBD2 (5 bases each). V was shortened by 5 bases and J by 1 base, with 18 bases between the two germline ends. The CDR3 runs 17 residues. Germline CDR1 reads MNHEY; CDR2 reads SVGEGT. As DNA, the CDR3 is TGTGCCAGCAGTCGGTGGCTAGGGACGGATTCCTACAATGAGCAGTTCTTC. This translates into CASSRWLGTDSYNEQFF.

As for this clonotype: No conserved phenylalanine or tryptophan is present at the end of the CDR3, so a read error is the likely explanation. This chain connects TRBV7-3 to TRBJ2-1, with 13 bases lining up with TRBD2. CDR1 is SGHTA and CDR2 is FQGTGA in the germline V gene. This CDR3 spans 19 amino acids. The CDR3 nucleotides are TGTGCCAGTAGCTCCGGCCCCGGGACTAGCGGGGCCTTCTACAATGGGCAGTTCTCC. As protein: CASSSGPGTSGAFYNGQFS.

There are a few counts of this clonotype. The rearrangement links TRBV20-1 to TRBJ2-3, with D perhaps TRBD1 (6 bases). V dropped 5 bases and J dropped 5 bases, with 17 bases sitting between them. CDR3 length equals 14 residues. Germline V gene sequence: CDR1 DFQATT, CDR2 SNEGSKA (reference sequence). CDR3 in amino acids: CSALNRVGQDTQYF. The CDR3 nucleotides read TGCAGTGCTTTAAACAGGGTTGGGCAAGATACGCAGTATTTT.

This clonotype appeared a few times. A read error may explain this, as a much larger clone is one base away. The genes are TRBV7-9 and TRBJ2-3; D is undetermined. The germline V gene has CDR1 SEHNR and CDR2 FQNEAQ (reference sequence). The length of the CDR3 is 12 residues. CDR3 residues: CASSSSQDTLYF. CDR3 DNA sequence: TGTGCCAGCAGCTCTTCCCAAGATACGCTGTATTTT.

Ten or more counts support this clonotype. The chain combines TRBV7-9 with TRBJ2-1; 9 bases align to TRBD1. CDR1 and CDR2 (germline): SEHNR, FQNEAQ (reference sequence). This CDR3 contains 13 residues. J gave up 9 bases and V 5 bases, and 5 bases lay outside the gene matches. CDR3 sequence reads: CASSTTGGLEQFF. In DNA, the CDR3 is TGTGCCAGCAGCACAACAGGGGGCCTTGAGCAGTTCTTC.

This clonotype occurred many times. This rearrangement joins TRBV20-1 to TRBJ2-3; D call uncertain. V lost 5 bases and J lost 3, with 9 bases in between. CDR1 is DFQATT, CDR2 SNEGSKA, per germline (reference sequence). CDR3 size: 12 residues. CDR3 DNA sequence: TGCAGTGCTCCCTGGCAGACAGATACGCAGTATTTT. This sequence encodes CSAPWQTDTQYF.

This clonotype was detected many times. This chain connects TRBV5-5 to TRBJ2-7, with D possibly TRBD1 on 5 matching bases. The V gene's germline CDR1 is SGHKS and CDR2 YYEKEE (reference sequence). The CDR3 is 13 residues long. V lost 7 bases to trimming and J lost 3 bases, with 14 bases between them. The CDR3 bases are TGTGCCAGCGAAAGGTGGGGCATCTACGAGCAGTACTTC. The encoded protein is CASERWGIYEQYF.

This clonotype came up many times. This chain links TRBV4-3 with TRBJ1-2; tentatively, D is TRBD1 (5 bases). Germline V gives CDR1 LGHNA, CDR2 YSLEER. Trimming pared 4 bases from V and 4 bases from J, leaving 13 bases between. The CDR3 contains 14 residues. The CDR3 reads CASSPQQASYGYTF. Written as DNA, the CDR3 is TGCGCCAGCAGCCCTCAACAGGCCAGCTATGGCTACACCTTC.

This clonotype has a count of ten or more. V is TRBV7-9 and J is TRBJ2-7; no reliable D call. The V end lost 6 bases, the J end lost 3 bases, and 12 bases lay between the germline ends. Germline CDR1 SEHNR, CDR2 FQNEAQ (reference sequence). The CDR3 is made up of 13 amino acids. CDR3 coding DNA: TGTGCCAGCAGTGTAAAGGGCCTCTACGAGCAGTACTTC. Translating gives CASSVKGLYEQYF.

As for this clonotype: It may be a read error: a sequence one base away is much more abundant. The V call is TRBV5-1, the J call TRBJ2-1; D unclear. The CDR3 is 13 amino acids. Germline assignment: CDR1 SGHRS and CDR2 YFSETQ. V lost 3 bases and J 2 bases, leaving 6 bases between the germline ends. The chain's CDR3 is CASSSAAYNEQFF. CDR3 DNA sequence: TGCGCCAGCAGCTCGGCAGCCTACAATGAGCAGTTCTTC.

At least ten counts were recorded for this clonotype. The chain couples TRBV29-1 to TRBJ2-5; the D is unclear. Germline values: CDR1 SQVTM, CDR2 ANQGSEA. The V end was cut by 3 bases, the J end by 5 bases, with 4 bases between. The CDR3 extends over 10 amino acids. This CDR3 reads CSVDSETQYF. As DNA, the CDR3 is TGCAGCGTTGATTCTGAGACCCAGTACTTC.

This clonotype came up a few times. This chain joins TRBV12-3 or TRBV12-4 and TRBJ1-5, with TRBD1 matching 9 bases. The CDR3 is 17 residues long. V lost 3 bases and J lost 3; bases outside the gene matches: 9. The CDR3 region has the DNA TGTGCCAGCAGTTTCGGGACAGGGAGAGGGCACAATCAGCCCCAGCATTTT. Protein product: CASSFGTGRGHNQPQHF.

This clonotype was observed many times. This chain connects TRBV6-2 or TRBV6-3 to TRBJ2-5; maybe TRBD2 (6 bases). CDR1 is MNHEY and CDR2 is SVGEGT in the germline V gene. V was pared by 2 bases and J by 5 bases, with 12 bases between. CDR3 length: 14 residues. CDR3 coding DNA: TGTGCCAGCAGTTACGGAGGGGCGCGGGAGACCCAGTACTTC. Its translation is CASSYGGARETQYF.

The chain couples TRBV7-2 to TRBJ2-2; D might be TRBD1 (6 bases). The CDR3 length is 16 residues. Germline CDR1 is SGHTA and CDR2 is FQGNSA. The V and J ends lost 1 base and 5 bases respectively, with 14 bases between them. CDR3 region: CASSLGTVGKTGELFF. CDR3 DNA: TGTGCCAGCAGCTTAGGGACAGTCGGAAAAACCGGGGAGCTGTTTTTT.

To note about this clonotype: The likely explanation is a read error, given a far larger clone one base away. This chain links TRBV3-1 with TRBJ1-6; the match to TRBD1 covers 7 bases. The germline gives CDR1 LGHDT, CDR2 YNNKEL (reference sequence). The CDR3 extends over 13 amino acids. CDR3 loop: CASSQDGTEDAYF. CDR3 coding DNA: TGTGCCAGCAGCCAAGACGGGACAGAGGACGCTTACTTT.

This clonotype appeared many times. The chain combines TRBV29-1 with TRBJ2-5, with D uncertain. Germline V lookup: CDR1 SQVTM, CDR2 ANQGSEA. Trimming took 3 bases from V and 5 from J, leaving 4 bases between them. The CDR3 covers 10 residues. DNA of the CDR3: TGCAGCGTTGATCAGGAGACCCAGTACTTC. Translating gives CSVDQETQYF.

This clonotype is categorized as medium-sized (0.01 to 0.1%). The chain carries TRBV4-1 and TRBJ1-5; no firm D call. The germline V gene encodes CDR1 MGHRA and CDR2 YSYEKL. With 0 bases removed from V and 4 bases from J, the gap between germline ends came to 4 bases. The CDR3 has 13 amino acids. In DNA, the CDR3 is TGCGCCAGCAGCCAAGATAGGAATCAGCCCCAGCATTTT. This sequence encodes CASSQDRNQPQHF.

This clonotype has a count of ten or more. The chain recombines TRBV6-1 with TRBJ2-5, with 9 positions matching TRBD1. The germline gives CDR1 MNHNS, CDR2 SASEGT. This CDR3 comprises 16 residues. The V segment lost 5 bases and the J segment 5 bases; nucleotides outside the gene matches: 12. The CDR3 DNA reads TGTGCCAGCAGTCTCACAGGGGGCGCCCCGGGGGAGACCCAGTACTTC. Translation: CASSLTGGAPGETQYF.

Ten or more counts support this clonotype. V is TRBV5-6 and J is TRBJ2-5; either TRBD1 or TRBD2 may supply D (5 bases each). Per germline, CDR1 SGHDT and CDR2 YYEEEE. The CDR3 covers 15 residues. V was trimmed by 0 bases and J by 4 bases, leaving 13 bases between them. DNA of the CDR3: TGTGCCAGCAGCTTGGATGGACACGGAGGAGAGACCCAGTACTTC. Its protein is CASSLDGHGGETQYF.